Described below is a single T cell receptor (beta chain) sequence and its context. This sample is part of a study of control samples from healthy donors and cancer patients. Using immunoSEQ multiplex PCR, the repertoire was profiled, and TCRdb retains in-frame clones only, with some absent. The sample carries about 180,000 clones, approximately 92% recorded once. Material: blood. The clonotype was recovered from a young man in good health.

The CDR3 loop reads CASSRGTSGNLEQYF. The CDR3 DNA sequence: TGCGCCAGCAGCCGCGGGACTAGCGGGAATTTGGAGCAGTACTTC. V and J are TRBV5-1 and TRBJ2-7; TRBD2 agrees at 13 bases. Germline loops: CDR1 SGHRS, CDR2 YFSETQ. The CDR3 covers 15 residues. J gave up 7 bases and V 4 bases, and 8 bases lay outside the gene matches.